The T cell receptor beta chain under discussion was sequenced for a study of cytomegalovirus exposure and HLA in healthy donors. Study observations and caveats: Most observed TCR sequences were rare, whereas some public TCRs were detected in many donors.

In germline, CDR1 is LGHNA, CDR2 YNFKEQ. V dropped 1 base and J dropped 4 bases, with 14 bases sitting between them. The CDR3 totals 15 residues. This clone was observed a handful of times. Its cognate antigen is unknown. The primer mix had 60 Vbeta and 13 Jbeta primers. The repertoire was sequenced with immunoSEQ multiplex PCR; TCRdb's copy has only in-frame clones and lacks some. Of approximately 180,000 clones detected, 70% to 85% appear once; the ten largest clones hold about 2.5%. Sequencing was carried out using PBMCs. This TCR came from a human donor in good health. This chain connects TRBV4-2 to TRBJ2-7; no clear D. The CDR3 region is CASSQVGAGRYEQYF. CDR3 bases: TGTGCCAGCAGCCAAGTCGGCGCAGGTAGGTACGAGCAGTACTTC.